This TCR beta chain was recovered during a study of shared clonotypes between healthy human individuals. In the study overall: Donor ages ranged 18 to 49 years: a couple of women, a few men.

Each sample came from a Caucasian adult donor living in Nashville, Tennessee. CCR7-negative CD45RA+ TemRA cells were pooled with CD45RO+ cells for CD8 memory. Repertoires were generated with immunoSEQ multiplex PCR, while TCRdb's copy carries only in-frame clones and drops some. This sample has some 700,000 clones, with about 92% found just once. Study results and caveats: Generation of non-shared clonotypes was less probable than generation of clonotypes shared by all four donors.

Losses at the gene ends were 0 bases for V and 3 bases for J; bases not matched to a gene: 5. This CDR3 is 16 amino acids long. CDR1 is LGHNA and CDR2 is YSLEER in the germline V gene. A remark on this clone: Its antigen remains unknown.

The gene calls are TRBV4-3 and TRBJ1-1; 9 nucleotides agree with TRBD1. The sequence came from a man between 18 and 29 years old in good health. Some clones in this sample may be carry-over from other donors' samples. The material sequenced was memory CD8+ T cells from PBMCs. The subset denotes: CD45RO+ cells pooled with CCR7-negative TemRA cells. The CDR3 sequence: CASSQDGTGRDTEAFF. The CDR3 coding sequence is TGCGCCAGCAGCCAAGACGGGACAGGGCGGGACACTGAAGCTTTCTTT.